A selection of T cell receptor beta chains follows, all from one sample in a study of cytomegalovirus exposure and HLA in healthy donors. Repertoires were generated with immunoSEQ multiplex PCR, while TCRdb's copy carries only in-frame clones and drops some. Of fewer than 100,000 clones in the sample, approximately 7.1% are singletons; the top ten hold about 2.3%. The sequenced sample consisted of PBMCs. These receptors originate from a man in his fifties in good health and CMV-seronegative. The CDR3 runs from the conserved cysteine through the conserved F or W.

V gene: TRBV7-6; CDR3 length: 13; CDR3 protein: CASSLLGVETQYF
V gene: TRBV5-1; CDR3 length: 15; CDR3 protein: CASSQGSNGANVLTF
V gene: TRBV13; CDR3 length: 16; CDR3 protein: CASSPKSGDIYNEQFF
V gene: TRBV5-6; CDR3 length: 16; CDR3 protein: CASSLVGGRVSYEQYF
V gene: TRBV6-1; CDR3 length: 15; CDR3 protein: CASSPREGMNTEAFF
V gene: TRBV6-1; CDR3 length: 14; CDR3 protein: CASSGDRGNTEAFF
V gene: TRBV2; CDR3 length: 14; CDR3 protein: CASGDRSNTGELFF
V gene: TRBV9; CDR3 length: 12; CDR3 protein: CASSGTDTEAFF
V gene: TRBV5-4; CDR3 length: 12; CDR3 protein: CASSQGNTEAFF
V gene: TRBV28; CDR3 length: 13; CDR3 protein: CATQGQMNTEAFF
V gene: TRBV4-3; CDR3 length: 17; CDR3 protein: CASSQDLGTDPYNEQFF
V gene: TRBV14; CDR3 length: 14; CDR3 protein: CASSKGTGVSPLHF
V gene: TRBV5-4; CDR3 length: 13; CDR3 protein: CASSSGQGTEAFF
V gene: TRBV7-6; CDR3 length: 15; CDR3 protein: CASSLALSGGYEQYF
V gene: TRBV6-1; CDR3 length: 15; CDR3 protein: CASEGGGSGKNEAFF
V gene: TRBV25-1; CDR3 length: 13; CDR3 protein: CASSERGTYEQYF
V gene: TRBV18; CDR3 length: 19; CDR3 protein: CASSPNQVGAGGPYNEQFF
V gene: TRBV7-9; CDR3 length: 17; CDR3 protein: CASSSTFGRGANNEQFF
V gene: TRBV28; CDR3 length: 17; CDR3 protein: CASSLTGGSSGRGEQFF
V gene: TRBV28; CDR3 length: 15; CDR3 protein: CASRTGQGFYNEQFF
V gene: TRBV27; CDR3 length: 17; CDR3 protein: CASSLGLAGGSGVEQYF
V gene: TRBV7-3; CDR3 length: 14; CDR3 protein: CASSPLGATDTQYF
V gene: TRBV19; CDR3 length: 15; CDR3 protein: CASSIGLSGANVLTF
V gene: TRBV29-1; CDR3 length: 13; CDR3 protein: CSVSRGFQETQYF
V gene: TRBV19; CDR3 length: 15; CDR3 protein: CASSAQVLAKNIQYF
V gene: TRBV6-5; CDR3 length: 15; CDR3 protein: CASSYPGTGVTGAFF
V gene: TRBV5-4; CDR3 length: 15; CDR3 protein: CASSHDSTVSYEQYF
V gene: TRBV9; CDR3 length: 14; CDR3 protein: CASSVEGGVVSQYF
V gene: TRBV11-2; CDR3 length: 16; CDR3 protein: CASSLGRGYGPYEQYF
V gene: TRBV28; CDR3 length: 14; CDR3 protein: CASSLSESSYEQYF
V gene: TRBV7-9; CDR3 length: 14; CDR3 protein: CASSAQGGGNTIYF
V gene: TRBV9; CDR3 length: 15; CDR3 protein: CASSKTSGNTGELFF
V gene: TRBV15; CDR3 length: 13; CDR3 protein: CATSRDPGGTQYF
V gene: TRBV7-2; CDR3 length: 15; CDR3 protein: CASSFNSGTANTIYF
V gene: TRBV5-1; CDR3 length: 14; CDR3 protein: CASSLEPRGREQYF
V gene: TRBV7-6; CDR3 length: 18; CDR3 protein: CASSLVLIGERNTGELFF
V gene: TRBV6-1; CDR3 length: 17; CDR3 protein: CASSEGRTSGGTDTQYF